This is a list of T cell receptor beta chains from one sample in a study of vaccination effects on CD4 cells after COVID-19. Produced via immunoSEQ multiplex PCR; TCRdb's table is partial and in-frame only. Here the sample spans fewer than 65,000 clones, 70% to 85% being singletons. Their specific antigens are unknown. The sample here was CD4+ T cells from PBMCs cultured with HCoV-OC43 spike peptides, taken before COVID-19 vaccination. All receptors derive from a human donor who received a COVID-19 vaccine. CDR3s include the opening cysteine and the closing phenylalanine or tryptophan. D genes are given only for firm matches. Clone size is shown for a subset of rows, as once, few, many or a class of expanded clone.

.,.,TRBJ2-5,TRBV12-3/TRBV12-4,TGTGCCAGCAGTCTGAGGGAAAGGGGGACCCAGTACTTC,CASSLRERGTQYF
.,.,TRBJ1-1,TRBV7-3,TGTGCCAGCGGGCGAGCAGGGGAAACTGAAGCTTTCTTT,CASGRAGETEAFF
.,.,TRBJ1-6,TRBV5-8,TGTGCCAGCAGCTTGTTGAGGTCCTCACCCCTCCACTTT,CASSLLRSSPLHF
.,.,TRBJ2-3,TRBV5-4,TGTGCCAGCAGCTTGGAAGTAAGGCTAGGGCCAGATACGCAGTATTTT,CASSLEVRLGPDTQYF
.,.,TRBJ1-2,TRBV20-1,TGCAGTGCTAGTCTGGGGAGTAATGGCTACACCTTC,CSASLGSNGYTF
.,.,TRBJ2-5,TRBV4-3,TGCGCCAGCAGCCGGGCCATAGGGGGGCTTTCAGAGACCCAGTACTTC,CASSRAIGGLSETQYF
.,TRBD1,TRBJ1-5,TRBV6-6,TGTGCCAGCAGTTACGGGGGACAGGGGAATCAGCCCCAGCATTTT,CASSYGGQGNQPQHF
.,TRBD1,TRBJ1-3,TRBV12-3/TRBV12-4,TGTGCCAGCAGGGGGACAGGGGAAAACACCATATATTTT,CASRGTGENTIYF
.,.,TRBJ1-5,TRBV6-5,TGTGCCAGCAGTTCCCAGGGGAACAGCAATCAGCCCCAGCATTTT,CASSSQGNSNQPQHF
.,TRBD2,TRBJ2-3,TRBV9,TGTGCCAGCAGCGTAGGGGCAGGGAGGGCAGATACGCAGTATTTT,CASSVGAGRADTQYF
.,TRBD1,TRBJ1-2,TRBV6-2/TRBV6-3,TGTGCCAGCAGCCAAACAGGGGGGAGCTACTATGGCTACACCTTC,CASSQTGGSYYGYTF
once,.,TRBJ2-1,TRBV7-3,TGTGCCAGCAGCCCCGGGACACCTGACAATGAGCAGTTCTTC,CASSPGTPDNEQFF
.,TRBD1,TRBJ2-2,TRBV10-3,TGTGCCATCAGACCGGGACAGTCGAACACCGGGGAGCTGTTTTTT,CAIRPGQSNTGELFF
.,TRBD2,TRBJ2-3,TRBV11-2,TGTGCCAGCAGCTTAGGGCGGACTAGCGGGGTGGCAGATACGCAGTATTTT,CASSLGRTSGVADTQYF
.,.,TRBJ1-6,TRBV7-2,TGTGCCAGCAGCTCGTTCCGCGGTAGGCCCCTCCACTTT,CASSSFRGRPLHF
.,TRBD1,TRBJ2-6,TRBV7-3,TGTGCCAGCAGTCTCGCAGGGGGCGTGGGTGGGGCCAACGTCCTGACTTTC,CASSLAGGVGGANVLTF
once,.,TRBJ2-5,TRBV11-3,TGTGCCAGCAGCTTAGATGGACTGCAAGAGACCCAGTACTTC,CASSLDGLQETQYF
.,TRBD1,TRBJ1-4,TRBV4-3,TGCGCCAGCAGCCAAGATTTCGGGACAGGGGGAGAAAAACTGTTTTTT,CASSQDFGTGGEKLFF
once,.,TRBJ1-2,TRBV25-1,TGTGCCAGCAGTAAGCCTAATCCGGTGGGAAACTATGGCTACACCTTC,CASSKPNPVGNYGYTF
once,TRBD2,TRBJ2-2,TRBV10-3,TGTGCCATCAGGGCCGGGACTACGAACACCGGGGAGCTGTTTTTT,CAIRAGTTNTGELFF
.,TRBD1,TRBJ1-1,TRBV5-1,TGCGCCAGCAGCTTGGGTTCCTCCGGGACAGATAACACTGAAGCTTTCTTT,CASSLGSSGTDNTEAFF
.,TRBD2,TRBJ2-5,TRBV7-2,TGTGCCAGCAGCTTAGTCGGGGGGGAGACCCAGTACTTC,CASSLVGGETQYF
.,.,TRBJ2-6,TRBV30,TGTGCCTGGATAGCGGTCTCTGGGGCCAACGTCCTGACTTTC,CAWIAVSGANVLTF
.,.,TRBJ1-1,TRBV14,TGTGCCAGCAGCCAACAGAAGAACACTGAAGCTTTCTTT,CASSQQKNTEAFF
.,.,TRBJ1-2,TRBV12-3/TRBV12-4,TGTGCCAGCAGTTTAGACAGCGGCTATGGCTACACCTTC,CASSLDSGYGYTF
.,.,TRBJ1-2,TRBV6-5,TGTGCCAGCAGTACCCTATGGGAGGGCTATGGCTACACCTTC,CASSTLWEGYGYTF
.,.,TRBJ1-5,TRBV4-3,TGCGCCAGCAGCCGAGGTACCGATCAGCCCCAGCATTTT,CASSRGTDQPQHF
.,.,TRBJ2-2,TRBV19,TGTGCCAGTAGTATTCGTTCAGGAGTGAACACCGGGGAGCTGTTTTTT,CASSIRSGVNTGELFF
.,.,TRBJ1-4,TRBV5-8,TGTGCCAGCAGCTTGCGAGCAGTTAATGAAAAACTGTTTTTT,CASSLRAVNEKLFF
few,.,TRBJ1-1,TRBV7-8,TGTGCCAGCAGCATAATGACAGGGAACACTGAAGCTTTCTTT,CASSIMTGNTEAFF